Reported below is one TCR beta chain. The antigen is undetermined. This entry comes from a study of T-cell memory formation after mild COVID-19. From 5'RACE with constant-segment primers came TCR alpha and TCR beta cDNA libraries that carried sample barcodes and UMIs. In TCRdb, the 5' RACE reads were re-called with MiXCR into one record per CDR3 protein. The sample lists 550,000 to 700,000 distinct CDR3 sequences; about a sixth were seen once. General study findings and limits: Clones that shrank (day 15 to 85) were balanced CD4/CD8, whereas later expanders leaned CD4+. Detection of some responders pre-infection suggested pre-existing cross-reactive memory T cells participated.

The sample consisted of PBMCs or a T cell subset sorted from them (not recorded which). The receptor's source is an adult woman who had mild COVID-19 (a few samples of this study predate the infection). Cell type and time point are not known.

DNA for the CDR3: TGCGCCAGCACCGCCGATGGAAACACCATATATTTT. Protein product: CASTADGNTIYF. J is TRBJ1-3 and V is TRBV5-1; D is ambiguous. The V end lost 6 bases, the J end lost 3 bases, and 7 bases lay between the germline ends. Germline V lookup: CDR1 SGHRS, CDR2 YFSETQ. There are 12 residues in the CDR3.